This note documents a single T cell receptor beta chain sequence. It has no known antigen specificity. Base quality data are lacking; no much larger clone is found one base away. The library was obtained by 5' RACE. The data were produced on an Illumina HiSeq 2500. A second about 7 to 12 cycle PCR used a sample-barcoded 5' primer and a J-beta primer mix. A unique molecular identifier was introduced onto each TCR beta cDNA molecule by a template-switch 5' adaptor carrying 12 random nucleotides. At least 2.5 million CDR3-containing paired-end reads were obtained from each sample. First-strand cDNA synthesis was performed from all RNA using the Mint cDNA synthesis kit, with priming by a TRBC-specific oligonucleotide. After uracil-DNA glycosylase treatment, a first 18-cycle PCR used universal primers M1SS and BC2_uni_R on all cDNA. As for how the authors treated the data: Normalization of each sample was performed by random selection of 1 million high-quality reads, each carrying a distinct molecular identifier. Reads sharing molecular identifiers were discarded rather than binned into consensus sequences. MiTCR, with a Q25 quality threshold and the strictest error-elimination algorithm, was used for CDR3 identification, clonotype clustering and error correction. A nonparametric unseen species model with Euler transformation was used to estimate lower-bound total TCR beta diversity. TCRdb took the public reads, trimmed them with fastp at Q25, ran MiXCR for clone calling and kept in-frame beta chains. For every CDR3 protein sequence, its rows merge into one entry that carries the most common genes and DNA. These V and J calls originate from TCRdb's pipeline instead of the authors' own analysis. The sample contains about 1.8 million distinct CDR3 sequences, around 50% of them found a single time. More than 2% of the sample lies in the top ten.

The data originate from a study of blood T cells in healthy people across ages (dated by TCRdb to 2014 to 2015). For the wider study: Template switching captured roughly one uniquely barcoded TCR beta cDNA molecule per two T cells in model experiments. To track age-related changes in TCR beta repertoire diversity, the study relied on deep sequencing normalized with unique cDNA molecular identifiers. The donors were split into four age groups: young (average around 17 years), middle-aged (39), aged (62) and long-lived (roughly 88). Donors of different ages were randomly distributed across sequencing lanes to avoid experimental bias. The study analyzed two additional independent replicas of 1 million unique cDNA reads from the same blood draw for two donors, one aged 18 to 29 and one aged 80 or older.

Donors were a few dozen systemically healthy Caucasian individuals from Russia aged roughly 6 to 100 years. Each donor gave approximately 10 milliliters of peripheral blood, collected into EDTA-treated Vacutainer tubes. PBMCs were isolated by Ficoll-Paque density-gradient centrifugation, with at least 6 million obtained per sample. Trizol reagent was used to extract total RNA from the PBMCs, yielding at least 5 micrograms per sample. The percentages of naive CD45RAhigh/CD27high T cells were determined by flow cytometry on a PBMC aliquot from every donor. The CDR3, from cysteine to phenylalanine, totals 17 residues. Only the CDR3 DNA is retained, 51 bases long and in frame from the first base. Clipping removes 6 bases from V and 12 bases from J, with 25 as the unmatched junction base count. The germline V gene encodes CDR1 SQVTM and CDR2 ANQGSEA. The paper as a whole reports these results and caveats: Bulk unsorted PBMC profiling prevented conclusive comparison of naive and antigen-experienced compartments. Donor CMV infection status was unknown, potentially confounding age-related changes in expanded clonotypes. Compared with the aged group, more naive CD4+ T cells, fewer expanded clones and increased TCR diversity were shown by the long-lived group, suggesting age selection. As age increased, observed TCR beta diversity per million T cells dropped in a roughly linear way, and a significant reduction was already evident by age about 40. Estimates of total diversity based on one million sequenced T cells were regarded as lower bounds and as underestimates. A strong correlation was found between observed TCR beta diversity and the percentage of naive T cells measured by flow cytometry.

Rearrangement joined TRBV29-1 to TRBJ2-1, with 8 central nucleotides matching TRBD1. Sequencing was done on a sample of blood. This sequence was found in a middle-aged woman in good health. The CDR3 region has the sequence CSVNIPRGREGFGAQFF. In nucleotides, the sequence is TGCAGCGTCAACATTCCCAGGGGGCGCGAGGGATTCGGCGCGCAGTTCTTC.